This T cell receptor beta chain was profiled in a study of cytomegalovirus exposure and HLA in healthy donors. Method: immunoSEQ multiplex PCR; TCRdb's copy keeps in-frame clones and lacks some. Seen here are about 220,000 clones, around 90% observed once, and the top ten hold 1% to 1.2%. Study-wide results and caveats: Researchers reported that a few CMV-associated chains were confirmed in vitro as CMV antigen-specific.

In the case of this clone: As yet, its antigen is unknown.

CDR1 is SGDLS, CDR2 YYNGEE, per germline. There are 15 residues in the CDR3. V gave up 0 bases and J gave up 0 bases; unmatched junction bases: 2. The specimen sequenced was PBMCs. The V and J genes are TRBV9 and TRBJ2-7; TRBD1 agrees at 8 bases. This receptor was taken from a woman in her late teens or twenties in good health and CMV-seronegative. As DNA, the CDR3 is TGTGCCAGCAGCGTAGCCGACAGGGGCTCCTACGAGCAGTACTTC. Protein: CASSVADRGSYEQYF.